This T cell receptor beta chain originates from a study of OX40 agonist ivuxolimab in advanced cancers. Some background on the complete study: Ivuxolimab, which targeted the costimulatory receptor OX40 (CD134), was an agonistic, fully human IgG2 monoclonal antibody. Intravenous ivuxolimab was administered to patients every 2 weeks at six dose levels: 0.01, 0.1, 0.3, 1.5, 3 and 10 mg/kg. Of the 50 or so patients in dose escalation, about 20 had hepatocellular carcinoma, some 15 had melanoma, 9 had renal cell carcinoma and 9 had head and neck cancer. A male proportion of 82.7% and a mean age of approximately 58 years, ranging from roughly 23 to 80, were recorded for the dose-escalation cohort. Prior anti-PD-1, anti-PD-L1 or anti-CTLA-4 therapy was permitted, and checkpoint inhibitors had been received by about 36% of dose-escalation patients. Partial responses occurred in three dose-escalation patients: two with cutaneous melanoma and one with hepatocellular carcinoma. Peripheral TCRbeta sequencing aimed to test whether ivuxolimab altered TCR sequence diversity and caused clonal T-cell expansion. The monotherapy dose-escalation portion (N = 52 patients) of the phase I ivuxolimab trial is reported in the paper.

On this clone: The clone's antigen remains unknown. No qualities accompany the bases; no much larger clone lies one base away.

Between the V and J ends, shortened by 0 bases and 3 bases respectively, the junction contains 18 bases. CDR1 SGHVS and CDR2 FNYEAQ were looked up in the germline V gene. From its cysteine to its phenylalanine, the CDR3 spans 17 amino acids. Of all the DNA, just the CDR3 is kept, 51 bases in frame from base 1. The trial excluded patients who had a history of autoimmune disease or were on systemic immunosuppression. In every dose cohort, peripheral blood was drawn for TCR sequencing at baseline, cycle 4 day 1, and cycle 7 day 1. Samples came from an open-label, multicenter, first-in-human phase I dose-escalation trial of ivuxolimab. Adults with locally advanced or metastatic melanoma, renal cell, hepatocellular, or head and neck squamous cell carcinoma were enrolled in the trial. CD4+ and CD8+ T cells were sorted separately from peripheral blood before TCR sequencing. Genomic DNA was extracted from sorted cells for sequencing of the TCRbeta CDR3 region. The immunoSEQ Assay was used to sequence the TCRbeta CDR3 regions. The table comes from immuneACCESS by way of TCRdb, which keeps in-frame sequences with V and J called. Part of the clones is missing from these tables; in studies checked, under half for an unresolved V gene and the rest for unknown reasons. This sample lists 30,000 or so clones; nearly 85% were detected once. The top ten clonotypes cover less than 25% of the sample.

Summary of the overall study and its limitations: Low levels of normalized T-cell clonal expansion were also seen in some patients who did not respond. After ivuxolimab, CD8+ T cells had more expanded clones than CD4+ T cells on average. At doses of 0.1 to 3.0 mg/kg, clonal expansion of both CD4+ and CD8+ blood T cells was observed from baseline to week 6. The antigen specificity of the clonally expanded peripheral T cells was not determined. Partial responders in the 0.1-3.0 mg/kg groups had among the lowest normalized peripheral clonal expansion, especially among CD8+ T cells.

Material: CD4+ or CD8+ T cells sorted from blood, obtained in a trial of the OX40 agonist ivuxolimab. The rearranged segments are TRBV7-6 and TRBJ2-7; 6 matching bases give a weak D call of TRBD2. The receptor was isolated from an adult with an advanced solid tumor such as melanoma, head and neck, liver or kidney cancer. The CDR3 region has the sequence CASSLAGGSLNSYEQYF. The nucleotide sequence is given as TGTGCCAGCAGCTTAGCCGGAGGGAGTCTTAACAGCTACGAGCAGTACTTC.